The rows below give T cell receptor beta chains drawn from one sample of a study of blood T cell repertoires in COVID-19. Using immunoSEQ multiplex PCR, the repertoire was profiled, and TCRdb retains in-frame clones only, with some absent. The sample holds roughly 160,000 clones, 88% seen once. Material: peripheral blood. The source of these receptors is a man over 45 who had recovered from COVID-19. Both conserved end residues are part of each CDR3. A D gene is named only where the DNA matches it firmly. Where a row states a size, it is once, few, many or the class of an expanded clone; other rows omit it.

CDR3 protein: CASSPPANTEAFF; CDR3 DNA: TGTGCCAGCTCACCACCGGCGAACACTGAAGCTTTCTTT; J gene: TRBJ1-1; D gene: NA; clone size: NA; V gene: TRBV18
CDR3 protein: CASSPVTGLEAFF; CDR3 DNA: TGTGCCAGCAGTCCCGTGACAGGCCTAGAAGCTTTCTTT; J gene: TRBJ1-1; D gene: NA; clone size: NA; V gene: TRBV6-5
CDR3 protein: CASSRGTASTDTQYF; CDR3 DNA: TGTGCCAGCAGTCGGGGGACAGCTAGCACAGATACGCAGTATTTT; J gene: TRBJ2-3; D gene: NA; clone size: NA; V gene: TRBV27
CDR3 protein: CTSSHSTGSSGNTIYF; CDR3 DNA: TGCACCAGCAGCCATTCTACAGGGTCCTCTGGAAACACCATATATTTT; J gene: TRBJ1-3; D gene: NA; clone size: NA; V gene: TRBV1
CDR3 protein: CASSLGVGEQYF; CDR3 DNA: TGTGCCAGCAGCTTAGGGGTCGGGGAGCAGTACTTC; J gene: TRBJ2-7; D gene: NA; clone size: NA; V gene: TRBV11-2
CDR3 protein: CASSTTSGGTITDTQYF; CDR3 DNA: TGTGCCAGCAGTACTACTAGCGGGGGGACTATCACAGATACGCAGTATTTT; J gene: TRBJ2-3; D gene: TRBD2; clone size: once; V gene: TRBV2
CDR3 protein: CASSGTGFGGQPQHF; CDR3 DNA: TGTGCCAGCAGTGGGACAGGGTTTGGGGGTCAGCCCCAGCATTTT; J gene: TRBJ1-5; D gene: TRBD1; clone size: NA; V gene: TRBV27
CDR3 protein: CASSQVPPWRGYSTDTQYF; CDR3 DNA: TGCGCCAGCAGTCAAGTCCCCCCCTGGCGAGGATATAGCACAGATACGCAGTATTTT; J gene: TRBJ2-3; D gene: NA; clone size: NA; V gene: TRBV23-1
CDR3 protein: CASSNDRVGGYTF; CDR3 DNA: TGTGCCAGCAGTAATGACAGGGTCGGAGGCTACACCTTC; J gene: TRBJ1-2; D gene: TRBD1; clone size: NA; V gene: TRBV7-2
CDR3 protein: CASSVGTQTGELFF; CDR3 DNA: TGTGCCAGCAGCGTAGGGACTCAAACCGGGGAGCTGTTTTTT; J gene: TRBJ2-2; D gene: NA; clone size: once; V gene: TRBV9
CDR3 protein: CASSPKTAYNEQFF; CDR3 DNA: TGTGCCAGCAGCCCGAAGACAGCATACAATGAGCAGTTCTTC; J gene: TRBJ2-1; D gene: NA; clone size: NA; V gene: TRBV12-1
CDR3 protein: CASSPLLTDTQYF; CDR3 DNA: TGTGCCAGCTCACCTCTCTTGACAGATACGCAGTATTTT; J gene: TRBJ2-3; D gene: NA; clone size: few; V gene: TRBV18
CDR3 protein: CASSLTSGGGGEQFF; CDR3 DNA: TGTGCCAGCAGTTTGACTAGCGGGGGCGGGGGGGAGCAGTTCTTC; J gene: TRBJ2-1; D gene: TRBD2; clone size: once; V gene: TRBV27
CDR3 protein: CASSYGTANTGELFF; CDR3 DNA: TGTGCCAGTAGCTACGGGACAGCAAACACCGGGGAGCTGTTTTTT; J gene: TRBJ2-2; D gene: TRBD1; clone size: few; V gene: TRBV19
CDR3 protein: CASSGWTGGGVGTDTQYF; CDR3 DNA: TGTGCCAGCAGTGGGTGGACAGGGGGTGGGGTGGGGACAGATACGCAGTATTTT; J gene: TRBJ2-3; D gene: TRBD1; clone size: NA; V gene: TRBV28
CDR3 protein: CASSPQGGLMNTEAFF; CDR3 DNA: TGTGCCAGCAGCCCCCAGGGGGGTCTCATGAACACTGAAGCTTTCTTT; J gene: TRBJ1-1; D gene: TRBD1; clone size: NA; V gene: TRBV7-2
CDR3 protein: CASSATANTEAFF; CDR3 DNA: TGTGCCAGCAGTGCTACAGCGAACACTGAAGCTTTCTTT; J gene: TRBJ1-1; D gene: NA; clone size: NA; V gene: TRBV2
CDR3 protein: CAGGQFYEQYF; CDR3 DNA: TGTGCCGGCGGACAGTTCTACGAGCAGTACTTC; J gene: TRBJ2-7; D gene: NA; clone size: NA; V gene: TRBV30
CDR3 protein: CASSLESEEGYTF; CDR3 DNA: TGTGCCAGCAGCTTGGAGAGTGAAGAGGGCTACACCTTC; J gene: TRBJ1-2; D gene: NA; clone size: few; V gene: TRBV5-4
CDR3 protein: CASSYPGLFTGELFF; CDR3 DNA: TGTGCCAGCAGTTACCCTGGACTATTCACCGGGGAGCTGTTTTTT; J gene: TRBJ2-2; D gene: NA; clone size: NA; V gene: TRBV6-2/TRBV6-3
CDR3 protein: CASSLRGPRDEQYF; CDR3 DNA: TGTGCCAGCAGTTTACGTGGCCCCCGGGACGAGCAGTACTTC; J gene: TRBJ2-7; D gene: NA; clone size: NA; V gene: TRBV27
CDR3 protein: CASSSTTSGYEQYF; CDR3 DNA: TGTGCCAGCAGTTCCACAACCAGCGGCTACGAGCAGTACTTC; J gene: TRBJ2-7; D gene: NA; clone size: NA; V gene: TRBV6-5
CDR3 protein: CASSEKGLKNIQYF; CDR3 DNA: TGTGCCAGCAGTGAAAAGGGACTCAAAAACATTCAGTACTTC; J gene: TRBJ2-4; D gene: NA; clone size: NA; V gene: TRBV6-1
CDR3 protein: CASSPPSGTGELFF; CDR3 DNA: TGTGCCAGCTCACCACCGTCAGGGACCGGGGAGCTGTTTTTT; J gene: TRBJ2-2; D gene: NA; clone size: NA; V gene: TRBV18
CDR3 protein: CASSSSGTGTEAFF; CDR3 DNA: TGCGCCAGCAGTTCATCCGGGACAGGGACTGAAGCTTTCTTT; J gene: TRBJ1-1; D gene: TRBD1; clone size: few; V gene: TRBV10-1
CDR3 protein: CSASSRGAVFTDTQYF; CDR3 DNA: TGCAGTGCTAGTTCCCGGGGGGCAGTATTCACAGATACGCAGTATTTT; J gene: TRBJ2-3; D gene: NA; clone size: NA; V gene: TRBV20-1
CDR3 protein: CASSRKLAGGINEQFF; CDR3 DNA: TGCGCCAGCAGCAGAAAACTGGCGGGAGGGATCAATGAGCAGTTCTTC; J gene: TRBJ2-1; D gene: TRBD2; clone size: NA; V gene: TRBV5-1
CDR3 protein: CASSTGNYGYTF; CDR3 DNA: TGTGCCAGCAGCACAGGGAACTATGGCTACACCTTC; J gene: TRBJ1-2; D gene: NA; clone size: once; V gene: TRBV28
CDR3 protein: CAWSQGSYNEKLFF; CDR3 DNA: TGTGCCTGGAGTCAAGGGAGTTATAATGAAAAACTGTTTTTT; J gene: TRBJ1-4; D gene: NA; clone size: few; V gene: TRBV30
CDR3 protein: CASSPGLAGGYSSYNEQFF; CDR3 DNA: TGTGCCAGCAGCCCCGGACTAGCGGGGGGGTACAGCTCCTACAATGAGCAGTTCTTC; J gene: TRBJ2-1; D gene: TRBD2; clone size: NA; V gene: TRBV5-4
CDR3 protein: CASSFRGNSPLHF; CDR3 DNA: TGTGCCAGCAGTTTTAGGGGAAATTCACCCCTCCACTTT; J gene: TRBJ1-6; D gene: NA; clone size: NA; V gene: TRBV28
CDR3 protein: CASSPPQGRNTEAFF; CDR3 DNA: TGCGCCAGCAGCCCCCCCCAGGGGCGAAACACTGAAGCTTTCTTT; J gene: TRBJ1-1; D gene: NA; clone size: NA; V gene: TRBV5-1
CDR3 protein: CASSRLYTEAFF; CDR3 DNA: TGTGCCAGCAGCCGACTGTACACTGAAGCTTTCTTT; J gene: TRBJ1-1; D gene: NA; clone size: NA; V gene: TRBV28
CDR3 protein: CASSLALSGANTGELFF; CDR3 DNA: TGTGCCAGCAGCTTAGCTCTCAGCGGAGCGAACACCGGGGAGCTGTTTTTT; J gene: TRBJ2-2; D gene: NA; clone size: NA; V gene: TRBV7-9
CDR3 protein: CASSPSGTGGLRQQFF; CDR3 DNA: TGTGCCAGCAGCCCCAGTGGGACAGGGGGACTCCGGCAGCAGTTCTTC; J gene: TRBJ2-1; D gene: TRBD1; clone size: NA; V gene: TRBV7-2
CDR3 protein: CASSQGWQISGYTF; CDR3 DNA: TGTGCCAGCAGCCAAGGATGGCAGATCAGTGGCTACACCTTC; J gene: TRBJ1-2; D gene: NA; clone size: few; V gene: TRBV14
CDR3 protein: CASKPSGNPTYEQYF; CDR3 DNA: TGTGCCAGTAAACCCTCAGGGAATCCCACCTACGAGCAGTACTTC; J gene: TRBJ2-7; D gene: NA; clone size: once; V gene: TRBV19